The 16 T cell receptor beta chains below all came from one sample that was sequenced in a study of regulatory T cells in long-lasting Graves disease. Arm-PCR of CDR3 regions with iRepertoire HTBI primers generated TCR beta libraries. TCRdb independently ran MiXCR on the multiplex PCR reads; one entry per CDR3 protein. The sample lists 450,000 to 500,000 distinct CDR3 sequences, about a sixth occurring once. Time point reported: newly diagnosed GD, antithyroid drugs for less than 3 months. PBMCs were the source of the RNA used for TCR sequencing. The data also belong to a second study, concerning T cells in Graves' hyperthyroidism and ophthalmopathy.

The starting material was peripheral blood mononuclear cells (PBMCs), obtained at new diagnosis, from a patient treated with antithyroid drugs. The receptors stem from a man aged 40-55 years with Graves disease.

This clonotype was seen many times. The chain couples TRBV20-1 to TRBJ2-5; weak D call: TRBD1 (6 bases). The CDR3 is 14 residues long. Germline V gene sequence: CDR1 DFQATT, CDR2 SNEGSKA (reference sequence). Trimming took 1 base from V and 1 from J, leaving 10 bases between them. DNA for the CDR3: TGCAGTGCTAGAGCAGGGGCATCCCAAGAGACCCAGTACTTC. This encodes CSARAGASQETQYF.

The table lists this clonotype with many counts. This chain joins TRBV3-1 and TRBJ2-2; TRBD2 aligns across 8 bases. CDR3 length equals 13 residues. Germline lookup yields CDR1 LGHDT and CDR2 YNNKEL (reference sequence). V shed 4 bases, J shed 6 bases, and the junction held 1 base outside the gene matches. CDR3 amino acids: CASSPGGAGELFF. CDR3 in DNA: TGTGCCAGCAGCCCCGGGGGGGCCGGGGAGCTGTTTTTT.

This clonotype was observed at least ten times. This sequence joins TRBV4-1 and TRBJ1-2; D not resolved. Germline V gene lookup returns CDR1 MGHRA and CDR2 YSYEKL. This CDR3 is 15 amino acids long. With 0 bases removed from V and 8 bases from J, the gap between germline ends came to 16 bases. The CDR3 region is CASSQEQGLQGGYTF. The CDR3 DNA follows: TGCGCCAGCAGCCAAGAGCAAGGTCTACAAGGGGGCTACACCTTC.

As regards this clonotype: A clone one base away is much larger, so this may be a read error. The rearrangement links TRBV11-2 to TRBJ1-2; 11 bases are a match to TRBD1. CDR1 and CDR2 (germline): SGHAT, FQNNGV. The CDR3 is 14 amino acids. The CDR3 region has the DNA TGTGCCAGCAGCTTACGGACAGGGGGCTATGACTACACCTTC. This translates into CASSLRTGGYDYTF.

The chain joins TRBV9 to TRBJ2-7; D remains ambiguous. Germline CDR1 is SGDLS and CDR2 is YYNGEE. This CDR3 contains 16 residues. V lost 0 bases and J 3 bases, leaving 16 bases between the germline ends. Here the CDR3 DNA reads TGTGCCAGCAGCGTAGGTATAAAGGACCCATACTACGAGCAGTACTTC. Protein: CASSVGIKDPYYEQYF.

This clonotype was seen only a few times. V and J are TRBV19 and TRBJ2-3; D is ambiguous. Germline values: CDR1 LNHDA, CDR2 SQIVND (reference sequence). V lost 10 bases and J 1 base, leaving 18 bases between the germline ends. There are 15 residues in the CDR3. The CDR3 DNA follows: TGTGCCATATACAATTTCCGTAAAGGCACAGATACGCAGTATTTT. Its translation: CAIYNFRKGTDTQYF.

This clonotype was counted ten times or more. The germline gene is not matched at one end of the junction; a read error may be the cause. This chain connects TRBV10-1 to TRBJ2-1; 7 nucleotides match TRBD2. The CDR3 is 15 residues long. Germline-derived CDR1 and CDR2 are WNHNN and SYGVQD (reference sequence). CDR3 sequence: CASSKRDRSYNEQFF. The CDR3, as DNA: TGTGCCAGCAGCAAGCGGGATCGGTCCTACAATGAGCAGTTCTTC.

This clonotype was recorded many times. The CDR3 DNA follows: TGTGCCAGCAGTCCCATACCCGGGACAGGGGGCTACGAGCAGTACTTC. This sequence encodes CASSPIPGTGGYEQYF. The chain joins TRBV27 to TRBJ2-7; 11 bases agree with TRBD1. CDR1 and CDR2 (germline): MNHEY, SMNVEV (reference sequence). The length of the CDR3 is 16 residues. Trimming removed 5 bases from V and 3 bases from J; junction bases left unmatched: 9.

This sequence joins TRBV19 and TRBJ2-3; 11 bases line up with TRBD2. The CDR3 runs to 15 residues. Germline CDR1 reads LNHDA; CDR2 reads SQIVND (reference sequence). The J segment lost 0 bases and the V segment lost 10 bases, leaving 6 bases of the junction unmatched. CDR3 in DNA: TGTGCCACCACCTTAGCGGGAGGGAGCACAGATACGCAGTATTTT. It codes for CATTLAGGSTDTQYF.

This clonotype came up many times. The V and J genes are TRBV5-1 and TRBJ2-1, with a tentative D call TRBD2 (6 bases). CDR1 is SGHRS and CDR2 is YFSETQ in the germline V gene. This CDR3 has 15 amino acids. Trimming removed 4 bases from V and 4 bases from J, with 15 bases in between. The CDR3 here is CASSRGDGGYNEQFF. CDR3 nucleotide sequence: TGCGCCAGCAGCAGAGGCGACGGGGGTTACAATGAGCAGTTCTTC.

For this clonotype: Sequence at one end of the junction differs from germline and may be a read error. The chain employs TRBV24-1 and TRBJ2-5; D possibly uses TRBD1 or TRBD2 (5 bases each). CDR3 length: 13 amino acids. Germline values: CDR1 KGHDR, CDR2 SFDVKD. CDR3 region: CVTSDGGQETQYF. The DNA of the CDR3 is TGTGTCACCAGTGATGGGGGTCAGGAGACCCAGTACTTC.

Many counts were recorded for this clonotype. This chain uses TRBV2 with TRBJ2-7, with D perhaps matching TRBD1 (6 bases). V was shortened by 6 bases and J by 0 bases, with 15 bases between the two germline ends. The CDR3 spans 15 residues. Per germline, CDR1 SNHLY and CDR2 FYNNEI. Here the CDR3 DNA reads TGTGCCAGCAGAGGGGGACACGCACCCTCCTACGAGCAGTACTTC. Translation gives CASRGGHAPSYEQYF.

V is TRBV5-6 and J is TRBJ2-7; D gene ambiguous. This CDR3 has 16 residues. Germline-derived CDR1 and CDR2 are SGHDT and YYEEEE. Trimming shortened V by 2 bases and J by 3 bases, and 18 bases separated the two germline ends. CDR3 bases: TGTGCCAGCAGCTTAAGACGCGGACCCTTATACTACGAGCAGTACTTC. Its protein product is CASSLRRGPLYYEQYF.

This clonotype appeared many times. The chain recombines TRBV7-9 with TRBJ2-7; 15 bases fit TRBD2. Looked up from germline, CDR1 is SEHNR and CDR2 is FQNEAQ (reference sequence). The CDR3 spans 15 residues. The V segment lost 5 bases and the J segment 6 bases; nucleotides outside the gene matches: 5. The CDR3 is CASSPVGLAGGEQYF. For the CDR3, the DNA is TGTGCCAGCAGCCCCGTGGGACTAGCGGGAGGCGAGCAGTACTTC.

This chain uses TRBV28 with TRBJ2-7, with D perhaps matching TRBD1 or TRBD2 (5 bases each). CDR3 length: 15 residues. Germline assignment: CDR1 MDHEN and CDR2 SYDVKM. V was trimmed by 4 bases and J by 3 bases, leaving 16 bases between them. The CDR3 DNA sequence: TGTGCCAGCAGTTCGGGACGGCAGGGTTTCTACGAGCAGTACTTC. Encoded protein: CASSSGRQGFYEQYF.

This clonotype was seen repeatedly, ten times or more. The chain has TRBV30 and TRBJ2-1; D gene uncertain. Germline CDR1 and CDR2: GTSNPN and SVGIG (reference sequence). The CDR3 totals 13 residues. V dropped 5 bases and J dropped 3 bases, with 11 bases sitting between them. CDR3 in DNA: TGTGCCTGGGGATTGGGCTTCTACAATGAGCAGTTCTTC. Its translation is CAWGLGFYNEQFF.